Below are 15 T cell receptor beta chains sequenced from a single sample in a study of cytomegalovirus exposure and HLA in healthy donors. With 60 Vbeta and 13 Jbeta primers, the PCR was carried out. TCRdb keeps only in-frame clones here, not all; method: immunoSEQ multiplex PCR. The sample records more than 100,000 clones, around 67% being singletons. Sequencing used PBMCs. The source is a woman aged 50 to 60 in good health and CMV-seronegative.

In its sample, this clone was seen a few times. The chain employs TRBV7-2 and TRBJ2-5; D is undetermined. V lost 2 bases, J lost 5 bases, and 3 bases lay in between. CDR1 is SGHTA, CDR2 FQGNSA, per germline. The CDR3 is made up of 11 amino acids. The CDR3 nucleotides are TGTGCCAGCAGCTTATATGAGACCCAGTACTTC. It translates to CASSLYETQYF.

The chain couples TRBV4-2 to TRBJ2-1; 12 bases agree with TRBD2. The CDR3 is 16 residues long. Germline trimming cut 2 bases from V and 7 bases from J; bases unmatched to any gene: 6. Germline CDR1 LGHNA, CDR2 YNFKEQ. CDR3 region: CASSQPRTSGRNEQFF. The CDR3 nucleotides are TGTGCCAGCAGCCAACCGCGAACTAGCGGGAGGAATGAGCAGTTCTTC.

The V and J genes are TRBV7-8 and TRBJ2-7; 11 nucleotides agree with TRBD2. After removal of 3 bases from V and 4 bases from J, the junction contained 5 bases not matched to a gene. CDR1 is SGHVS, CDR2 FQNEAQ, per germline. The CDR3 covers 15 residues. CDR3 sequence reads: CASSFSGRAGYEQYF. In DNA, the CDR3 is TGTGCCAGCAGCTTTAGCGGGAGGGCCGGGTACGAGCAGTACTTC.

V usage is TRBV5-4 and J usage is TRBJ2-1, with 11 nucleotides matching TRBD2. V shed 2 bases and J 3 bases; nucleotides not matched to a gene: 4. Germline CDR1 SGHNT, CDR2 YYREEE (reference sequence). The length of the CDR3 is 16 residues. Written as DNA, the CDR3 is TGTGCCAGCAGCTTTAGCGGGGGGGATAACTACAATGAGCAGTTCTTC. It translates to CASSFSGGDNYNEQFF.

This chain connects TRBV19 to TRBJ1-2; D unclear. This CDR3 has 15 residues. In germline, CDR1 is LNHDA, CDR2 SQIVND (reference sequence). Trimming pared 4 bases from V and 3 bases from J, leaving 15 bases between. CDR3 coding DNA: TGTGCCAGTAGTAGTCTAAGCTTCCCCGACTATGGCTACACCTTC. As protein: CASSSLSFPDYGYTF.

The chain carries TRBV6-1 and TRBJ2-2, with no clear D. This CDR3 is 15 amino acids long. Trimming pared 8 bases from V and 2 bases from J, leaving 15 bases between. Germline CDR1 MNHNS, CDR2 SASEGT. The CDR3 here is CASFGTETNTGELFF. The CDR3 bases are TGTGCCAGCTTTGGTACAGAGACCAACACCGGGGAGCTGTTTTTT.

This chain connects TRBV5-1 to TRBJ2-5, with 7 bases aligning to TRBD1. The V gene's germline CDR1 is SGHRS and CDR2 YFSETQ. Unmatched junction bases numbered 10, after V lost 3 bases and J lost 11 bases. The CDR3 is made up of 13 amino acids. The CDR3: CASSSGQAPKQYF. In nucleotides, the CDR3 is TGCGCCAGCAGCTCCGGACAGGCGCCCAAGCAGTACTTC.

The chain combines TRBV11-2 with TRBJ2-1, with 8 nucleotides matching TRBD2. Germline values: CDR1 SGHAT, CDR2 FQNNGV. Germline trimming cut 7 bases from V and 6 bases from J; bases unmatched to any gene: 11. This CDR3 region has 15 residues. The CDR3, as DNA: TGTGCCAGCAATAGGGCTGGGCTAGCGGGCAATGAGCAGTTCTTC. Amino acid sequence: CASNRAGLAGNEQFF.

This chain joins TRBV11-2 and TRBJ2-5, with TRBD2 matching 13 bases. Germline CDR1 SGHAT, CDR2 FQNNGV. V lost 3 bases, J lost 6 bases, and 4 bases stayed unmatched. This CDR3 region has 15 residues. The CDR3 bases are TGTGCCAGCAGCTTTACTAGCGGGAGGGGGCAGACCCAGTACTTC. It codes for CASSFTSGRGQTQYF.

The chain combines TRBV4-2 with TRBJ2-7; D might be TRBD1 (5 bases). V was trimmed by 2 bases and J by 3 bases, leaving 17 bases between them. Germline assignment: CDR1 LGHNA and CDR2 YNFKEQ. The CDR3 spans 16 residues. The CDR3 sequence: CASSQPGQGKLYEQYF. CDR3 in DNA: TGTGCCAGCAGCCAACCAGGGCAGGGCAAGCTCTACGAGCAGTACTTC.

This clone has a single count. The chain uses TRBV19 and TRBJ1-6, with D perhaps TRBD1 (5 bases). The V and J ends lost 8 bases and 8 bases respectively, with 10 bases between them. Germline CDR1 and CDR2: LNHDA and SQIVND (reference sequence). The CDR3 is 12 amino acids. The CDR3 here is CASCFRDSPLHF. As DNA, the CDR3 is TGTGCCAGTTGTTTCAGGGATTCACCCCTCCACTTT.

With respect to this clone: The junction does not match germline at one end; this may be a read error. The identical CDR3 is also encoded by other nucleotide sequences in the sample. The CDR3 bases are TGCGCCAGCAGTTACTCGACAGGGTGGGACGCTTTCTTT. It is translated as CASSYSTGWDAFF. The gene calls are TRBV6-5 and TRBJ1-1, with 7 bases fitting TRBD1. CDR3 length: 13 residues. CDR1 is MNHEY and CDR2 is SVGAGI in the germline V gene.

The chain combines TRBV18 with TRBJ2-2; D might be TRBD1 (6 bases). The CDR3 length is 15 residues. Trimming shortened V by 4 bases and J by 0 bases, and 9 bases separated the two germline ends. CDR1 and CDR2 (germline): KGHSH, LQKENI. This CDR3 reads CASSLGQANTGELFF. In nucleotides, the CDR3 is TGTGCCAGCTCACTGGGACAAGCGAACACCGGGGAGCTGTTTTTT.

The J gene is TRBJ2-7, the V gene TRBV2; D might be TRBD1 (5 bases). The germline V gene encodes CDR1 SNHLY and CDR2 FYNNEI. V dropped 6 bases and J dropped 2 bases, with 11 bases sitting between them. This CDR3 has 13 residues. CDR3 protein: CASRLQVTYEQYF. CDR3 nucleotides: TGTGCCAGCAGACTACAGGTAACCTACGAGCAGTACTTC.

This clone was seen more than once but under ten times. This chain connects TRBV18 to TRBJ2-1; 9 bases line up with TRBD2. With 3 bases clipped from V and 4 bases from J, the junction kept 4 bases outside the gene matches. Germline lookup yields CDR1 KGHSH and CDR2 LQKENI. The CDR3 spans 15 residues. The chain's CDR3 is CASSPESGRYNEQFF. The CDR3 region has the DNA TGTGCCAGCTCACCTGAGAGCGGGAGGTACAATGAGCAGTTCTTC. The complete variable domain, with remaining parts taken from reference TRBV18 and TRBJ2-1, reads NAGVMQNPRHLVRRRGQEARLRCSPMKGHSHVYWYRQLPEEGLKFMVYLQKENIIDESGMPKERFSAEFPKEGPSILRIQQVVRGDSAAYFCASSPESGRYNEQFFGPGTRLTVL.